This entry lists 18 T cell receptor beta chains sequenced from one sample in a study of blood T cell repertoires in COVID-19. The method was immunoSEQ multiplex PCR; TCRdb's version includes in-frame clones alone and lacks a portion of them. The data hold 44,000 or so clones, with around 85% observed a single time. Input material: peripheral blood. The receptor source for this set is a human donor in a cohort sampled during active COVID-19.

The chain carries TRBV5-8 and TRBJ2-3; D possibly corresponds to TRBD1 (6 bases). CDR3 size: 18 residues. Germline-derived CDR1 and CDR2 are SGHTS and YDEGEE. Trimming shortened V by 2 bases and J by 8 bases, and 27 bases separated the two germline ends. The CDR3 bases are TGTGCCAGCAGCTTTGTGGGGGCCGGAAGCATTTCAGGAGGTACGCAGTATTTT. It codes for CASSFVGAGSISGGTQYF.

The chain links TRBV29-1 to TRBJ2-3; 8 nucleotides line up with TRBD2. The CDR3 has 15 amino acids. CDR1 and CDR2 from the germline V gene are SQVTM and ANQGSEA. Trimming took 5 bases from V and 2 from J; bases not matched to a gene: 9. The CDR3 DNA sequence: TGCAGCGTTTCGGGTAGCGGGGTATCCACAGATACGCAGTATTTT. Protein: CSVSGSGVSTDTQYF.

The chain combines TRBV4-3 with TRBJ2-3; 15 nucleotides line up with TRBD2. The trim removed 1 base at V and 1 base at J, leaving 9 bases unmatched. Per the germline V gene, CDR1 is LGHNA and CDR2 is YSLEER. This CDR3 comprises 20 residues. CDR3 protein: CASSQVIRTSGGAGTDTQYF. Here the CDR3 DNA reads TGCGCCAGCAGCCAAGTAATTAGGACTAGCGGGGGGGCAGGCACAGATACGCAGTATTTT.

This chain links TRBV5-8 with TRBJ1-6; no clear D gene. Trimming took off 0 bases at V and 8 bases at J, with 9 bases between the two ends. Germline V gene lookup returns CDR1 SGHTS and CDR2 YDEGEE. The CDR3 loop spans 14 amino acids. The CDR3 loop is CASSLGSSDSPLHF. CDR3 DNA sequence: TGTGCCAGCAGCTTGGGCTCCTCGGATTCACCCCTCCACTTT.

J is TRBJ2-7 and V is TRBV7-6; D perhaps matches TRBD1 (6 bases). Germline CDR1 and CDR2: SGHVS and FNYEAQ. The CDR3 runs to 17 residues. Trimming left V 0 bases short and J 5 bases short, with 20 bases between. CDR3 sequence: CASSLAQGLSGRDEQYF. The CDR3 nucleotides read TGTGCCAGCAGCTTAGCGCAGGGGTTGTCGGGACGTGACGAGCAGTACTTC.

V is TRBV4-1 and J is TRBJ2-3; D is perhaps TRBD2 (6 bases). Germline V gene data show CDR1 as MGHRA and CDR2 as YSYEKL. The CDR3 consists of 16 residues. V was cut by 0 bases and J by 4 bases, with 14 bases left in between. The CDR3 DNA reads as TGCGCCAGCAGCCAAGAAAGGAGGGGAAGAGCAGATACGCAGTATTTT. Its protein product is CASSQERRGRADTQYF.

The genes are TRBV9 and TRBJ1-3; 9 bases map to TRBD1. The V gene's germline CDR1 is SGDLS and CDR2 YYNGEE. V gave up 3 bases and J gave up 1 base; unmatched junction bases: 5. The CDR3 has 16 residues. The CDR3 loop reads CASSGYRGLSGNTIYF. The DNA of the CDR3 is TGTGCCAGCAGCGGTTACAGGGGGCTGTCTGGAAACACCATATATTTT.

V is TRBV5-1 and J is TRBJ1-1; the D gene is possibly TRBD1 (5 bases). The CDR3 runs 14 residues. Between the trimmed V and J ends, which lost 1 base and 4 bases, there was a span of 11 bases. CDR1 SGHRS and CDR2 YFSETQ come from the germline V gene. The CDR3 here is CASSLRGVATEAFF. CDR3 bases: TGCGCCAGCAGCTTGAGGGGTGTTGCCACTGAAGCTTTCTTT.

There are a few counts of this clone. The rearrangement links TRBV9 to TRBJ2-7, with no clear D. CDR3 size: 14 residues. The V gene's germline CDR1 is SGDLS and CDR2 YYNGEE. Trimming cost V 2 bases and J 2 bases, with 11 bases left between them. The CDR3 spells CASSVSPNPYEQYF. The CDR3 DNA is TGTGCCAGCAGCGTGTCCCCAAATCCCTACGAGCAGTACTTC.

This clone came up a few times. The chain is built from TRBV18 and TRBJ2-2; a weak D match, TRBD1 (5 bases). There are 16 residues in the CDR3. Trimming left V 3 bases short and J 1 base short, with 12 bases between. Germline V gene sequence: CDR1 KGHSH, CDR2 LQKENI. In DNA form, the CDR3 reads TGTGCCAGCTCACCTTCTCTGGGGCAGAACACCGGGGAGCTGTTTTTT. It encodes CASSPSLGQNTGELFF.

This clone was counted a few times. This same CDR3 is encoded by further DNA sequences in the sample. This rearrangement joins TRBV6-6 to TRBJ1-5, with D possibly being TRBD1 (5 bases). The CDR3 loop spans 13 amino acids. V was shortened by 4 bases and J by 7 bases, with 11 bases between the two germline ends. Germline assignment: CDR1 MNHNY and CDR2 SVGAGI (reference sequence). The CDR3 DNA reads TGTGCCAGCAGTTCTGGGGCAGGCCAGCCCCAGCATTTT. Translated, it gives CASSSGAGQPQHF.

The chain uses TRBV11-2 and TRBJ2-1; 9 bases agree with TRBD2. CDR3 length: 16 amino acids. The germline gives CDR1 SGHAT, CDR2 FQNNGV. V trimming: 5 bases; J trimming: 4 bases; junction bases outside the gene matches: 9. CDR3 amino acids: CASSAYGGGEYNEQFF. In DNA form, the CDR3 reads TGTGCCAGCAGCGCGTACGGCGGGGGGGAATACAATGAGCAGTTCTTC.

The V call is TRBV11-2, the J call TRBJ2-4; 7 bases map to TRBD2. CDR3 size: 19 residues. V shed 1 base, J shed 0 bases, and the junction held 12 bases outside the gene matches. Looked up from germline, CDR1 is SGHAT and CDR2 is FQNNGV. For the CDR3, the DNA is TGTGCCAGCAGCTTAGGGGGGGGGAGACGCTTACTAGCCAAAAACATTCAGTACTTC. Translated, it gives CASSLGGGRRLLAKNIQYF.

The chain combines TRBV6-5 with TRBJ2-3, with 10 bases matching TRBD2. Germline V gives CDR1 MNHEY, CDR2 SVGAGI. The CDR3 is made up of 15 amino acids. The J segment lost 5 bases and the V segment lost 2 bases, leaving 4 bases of the junction unmatched. CDR3 sequence (DNA): TGTGCCAGCAGTTACCTAGCGGGGGCGAGAGATACGCAGTATTTT. It is translated as CASSYLAGARDTQYF.

The V call is TRBV5-6, the J call TRBJ1-2; D call uncertain. The CDR3 is 16 residues long. Germline values: CDR1 SGHDT, CDR2 YYEEEE. V was pared by 0 bases and J by 1 base, with 13 bases between. In DNA form, the CDR3 reads TGTGCCAGCAGCTTGGGGGCACGTACAAATAACTATGGCTACACCTTC. It codes for CASSLGARTNNYGYTF.

The chain carries TRBV6-5 and TRBJ1-6; D unresolved. V was cut by 2 bases and J by 5 bases, with 7 bases left in between. The CDR3 is 14 residues long. Per germline, CDR1 MNHEY and CDR2 SVGAGI. The CDR3 DNA follows: TGTGCCAGCAGTTACGGCAGGCATAATTCACCCCTCCACTTT. Translating gives CASSYGRHNSPLHF.

The V gene is TRBV29-1, the J gene TRBJ2-5; possibly TRBD2 for D (7 bases). CDR3 length: 13 amino acids. With 6 bases removed from V and 1 base from J, the gap between germline ends came to 12 bases. The V gene's germline CDR1 is SQVTM and CDR2 ANQGSEA. The CDR3 bases are TGCAGCGTCGATAGGGGGGGCCAAGAGACCCAGTACTTC. It codes for CSVDRGGQETQYF.

The chain links TRBV5-6 to TRBJ1-6; D ambiguous. CDR1 SGHDT and CDR2 YYEEEE come from the germline V gene. Trimming removed 2 bases from V and 8 bases from J, with 5 bases in between. The CDR3 is 12 amino acids. The CDR3 loop reads CASSFGYSPLHF. In DNA form, the CDR3 reads TGTGCCAGCAGCTTCGGGTATTCACCCCTCCACTTT. Full variable domain (missing parts from reference TRBV5-6 and TRBJ1-6): DAGVTQSPTHLIKTRGQQVTLRCSPKSGHDTVSWYQQALGQGPQFIFQYYEEEERQRGNFPDRFSGHQFPNYSSELNVNALLLGDSALYLCASSFGYSPLHFGNGTRLTVT.